This paragraph covers one T cell receptor (beta chain) sequence. No antigen is known for it. The data are from a study of OX40 agonist ivuxolimab in advanced cancers. Study results and limitations: The study observed clonal expansion of CD4+ and CD8+ blood T cells by week 6 at 0.1 to 3.0 mg/kg.

Trimming took 4 bases from V and 2 from J, leaving 10 bases between them. Looked up from germline, CDR1 is SGDLS and CDR2 is YYNGEE. This CDR3 has 14 residues. Clones were sequenced by immunoSEQ multiplex PCR, and TCRdb holds only the in-frame ones, with some missing. The sample holds 60,000 to 65,000 clones, about 91% seen once. Specimen: CD4+ or CD8+ T cells sorted from blood, collected in a trial of the OX40 agonist ivuxolimab. This chain connects TRBV9 to TRBJ1-5; D is undetermined. The clonotype was recovered from an adult with an advanced solid tumor such as melanoma, head and neck, liver or kidney cancer. In DNA form, the CDR3 reads TGTGCCAGCAGCCCGGCCGATCGCAATCAGCCCCAGCATTTT. Its translation is CASSPADRNQPQHF.